This is a list of T cell receptor beta chains from one sample in a study of blood T cells in healthy people across ages. Using its own MiXCR run on the 5' RACE reads, TCRdb lists one record per CDR3 protein. The table has hundreds of thousands of distinct CDR3 sequences, about 52% seen once. The source material was blood. The receptors stem from a woman aged 55-69 years in good health. Both conserved end residues are part of each CDR3. Each record gives: J gene, clone size, V gene, D gene, CDR3 protein, CDR3 DNA. D genes are given only for firm matches. The size entry is marked missing in some rows and otherwise reads once, few, many or a size class.

TRBJ2-3 | - | TRBV4-3 | - | CASSQDKMGSLGSDTQYF | TGCGCCAGCAGCCAAGATAAAATGGGGTCCCTTGGCTCAGATACGCAGTATTTT
TRBJ2-1 | - | TRBV7-8 | TRBD2 | CASTQGASGSWGEQFF | TGTGCCAGCACTCAAGGGGCTAGCGGGAGTTGGGGTGAGCAGTTCTTC
TRBJ2-1 | few | TRBV4-2 | - | CASSLMTSKQFF | TGTGCCAGCAGCCTCATGACTAGTAAGCAGTTCTTC
TRBJ2-1 | - | TRBV5-4 | TRBD2 | CASSWDVAGVVYNEQFF | TGTGCCAGCAGCTGGGACGTGGCGGGAGTGGTCTACAATGAGCAGTTCTTC
TRBJ2-4 | - | TRBV7-8 | - | CASSSSKNIQYF | TGTGCCAGCAGCTCCTCCAAAAACATTCAGTACTTC
TRBJ2-7 | once | TRBV20-1 | - | CSARTPDLSYEQYF | TGCAGTGCTAGAACCCCAGACCTTTCCTACGAGCAGTACTTC
TRBJ1-1 | few | TRBV2 | - | CASSLSGFSTEAFF | TGTGCCAGCAGTTTATCAGGGTTTAGCACTGAAGCTTTCTTT
TRBJ2-1 | - | TRBV24-1 | - | CATSDLAARGYNERFF | TGTGCCACCAGTGATTTGGCGGCCAGAGGGTACAATGAGCGGTTCTTC
TRBJ2-5 | - | TRBV20-1 | - | CSAKTQETQYF | TGCAGTGCAAAGACTCAAGAGACCCAGTACTTC
TRBJ2-5 | few | TRBV7-2 | - | CASSFPRKGRQETQYF | TGTGCCAGCAGCTTCCCCCGAAAGGGTCGACAAGAGACCCAGTACTTC
TRBJ1-5 | - | TRBV7-3 | TRBD1 | CASTPGPTGVDDQPQHF | TGTGCCAGCACCCCCGGGCCGACAGGGGTTGACGATCAGCCCCAGCATTTT
TRBJ2-5 | - | TRBV29-1 | - | CSVVGMTMEQYF | TGCAGCGTTGTAGGGATGACAATGGAGCAGTACTTC
TRBJ1-1 | - | TRBV29-1 | TRBD1 | CSVAGQAPKAFF | TGCAGCGTTGCGGGACAGGCGCCCAAAGCTTTCTTT
TRBJ2-2 | - | TRBV19 | - | CASSVAGELFF | TGTGCCAGTAGTGTAGCCGGGGAGCTGTTTTTT
TRBJ2-7 | few | TRBV15 | TRBD1 | CATSRGGTGNVYEQYF | TGTGCCACCAGCAGAGGCGGGACAGGGAATGTCTACGAGCAGTACTTC
TRBJ1-1 | - | TRBV5-1 | TRBD1 | CASSLSGTGGNTEAFF | TGCGCCAGCAGCCTCTCCGGGACAGGGGGCAACACTGAAGCTTTCTTT
TRBJ2-3 | few | TRBV7-9 | - | CASSFDRPRTDTQYF | TGTGCCAGCAGCTTTGACAGGCCCCGCACAGATACGCAGTATTTT
TRBJ2-1 | many | TRBV29-1 | TRBD2 | CSFLSGTSTHNEQFF | TGCAGCTTCCTCTCGGGGACTAGCACCCACAATGAGCAGTTCTTC
TRBJ2-4 | - | TRBV6-2/TRBV6-3 | TRBD2 | CASTLAEPHPNIQYF | TGTGCCAGTACACTAGCGGAGCCCCACCCAAACATTCAGTACTTC
TRBJ2-7 | - | TRBV5-1 | TRBD2 | CASSLAAGSYNEQYF | TGCGCCAGCAGCTTGGCAGCGGGATCTTACAATGAGCAGTACTTC
TRBJ2-5 | - | TRBV6-5 | TRBD1 | CASSGGQGMTDEQYF | TGTGCCAGCAGCGGAGGACAGGGAATGACCGATGAGCAGTACTTC
TRBJ2-3 | - | TRBV7-9 | - | CASSLEGFGTDTQYF | TGTGCCAGCAGCTTAGAGGGGTTCGGCACAGATACGCAGTATTTT
TRBJ1-2 | - | TRBV29-1 | - | CSVEDEVRVNGYTF | TGCAGCGTTGAAGATGAAGTCAGGGTTAATGGCTACACCTTC
TRBJ2-5 | few | TRBV11-1 | TRBD1 | CASSKGTGIGEETQYF | TGTGCCAGCAGCAAAGGGACAGGGATTGGCGAAGAGACCCAGTACTTC
TRBJ2-7 | - | TRBV30 | TRBD2 | CAWKLAGGTSSYEQYF | TGTGCCTGGAAACTAGCGGGAGGGACAAGCTCCTACGAGCAGTACTTC
TRBJ2-5 | few | TRBV7-9 | - | CASSLPSVETQYF | TGTGCCAGCAGCTTGCCCAGCGTAGAGACCCAGTACTTC
TRBJ2-7 | few | TRBV5-1 | TRBD1 | CASSAWTGYEQYF | TGCGCCAGCAGCGCATGGACAGGGTACGAGCAGTACTTC
TRBJ1-2 | - | TRBV5-4 | - | CASSLDLRTVGYTF | TGTGCCAGCAGCTTGGATTTGCGGACAGTTGGCTACACCTTC
TRBJ2-5 | few | TRBV5-1 | - | CASSLVGGKETQYF | TGCGCCAGCAGCTTGGTAGGCGGGAAAGAGACCCAGTACTTC
TRBJ2-1 | - | TRBV28 | TRBD2 | CASSAGGASGSYEQFF | TGTGCCAGCAGTGCCGGGGGGGCTAGCGGGAGCTATGAGCAGTTCTTC
TRBJ2-7 | - | TRBV5-1 | TRBD1 | CASTRTGGSYEQYF | TGCGCCAGCACCCGGACAGGGGGATCCTACGAGCAGTACTTC
TRBJ2-7 | - | TRBV10-3 | - | CAITDSFGQYF | TGTGCCATCACGGACAGTTTTGGCCAGTACTTC
TRBJ2-1 | - | TRBV29-1 | TRBD1 | CSVERDRNYNEQFF | TGCAGCGTTGAAAGGGACAGAAACTACAATGAGCAGTTCTTC
TRBJ2-3 | few | TRBV20-1 | - | CSAGGVDTQYF | TGCAGTGCTGGTGGAGTGGATACGCAGTATTTT
TRBJ2-7 | - | TRBV5-4 | - | CASSLDGTGEQYF | TGTGCCAGCAGCTTGGACGGCACGGGCGAGCAGTACTTC
TRBJ1-2 | - | TRBV21-1 | - | CASSKGWGRGYTF | TGTGCCAGCAGCAAAGGATGGGGGCGCGGCTACACCTTC
TRBJ2-3 | - | TRBV28 | - | CASSSGRVLGTDTQYF | TGTGCCAGTAGTTCGGGTCGGGTACTAGGCACAGATACGCAGTATTTT
TRBJ1-2 | - | TRBV20-1 | - | CSAVVSANYGYTF | TGCAGTGCTGTGGTTTCCGCTAACTATGGCTACACCTTC
TRBJ2-7 | once | TRBV18 | TRBD1 | CASSPTGVGYEQYF | TGTGCCAGCTCACCCACAGGGGTTGGTTACGAGCAGTACTTC
TRBJ2-1 | few | TRBV9 | - | CASSGSSGNEQFF | TGTGCCAGTTCTGGTAGCTCGGGGAATGAGCAGTTCTTC